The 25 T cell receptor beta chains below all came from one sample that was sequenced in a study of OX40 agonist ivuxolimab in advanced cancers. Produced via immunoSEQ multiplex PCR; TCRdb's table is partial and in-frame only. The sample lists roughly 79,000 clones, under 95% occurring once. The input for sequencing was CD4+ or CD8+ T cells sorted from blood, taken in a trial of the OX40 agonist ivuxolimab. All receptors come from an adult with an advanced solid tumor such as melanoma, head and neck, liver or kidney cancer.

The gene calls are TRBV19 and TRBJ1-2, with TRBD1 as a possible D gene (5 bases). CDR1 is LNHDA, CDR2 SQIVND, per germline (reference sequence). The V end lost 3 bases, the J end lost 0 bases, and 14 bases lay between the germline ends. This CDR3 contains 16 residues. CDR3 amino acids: CASSIQTELTNYGYTF. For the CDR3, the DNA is TGTGCCAGTAGTATCCAGACAGAACTAACTAACTATGGCTACACCTTC.

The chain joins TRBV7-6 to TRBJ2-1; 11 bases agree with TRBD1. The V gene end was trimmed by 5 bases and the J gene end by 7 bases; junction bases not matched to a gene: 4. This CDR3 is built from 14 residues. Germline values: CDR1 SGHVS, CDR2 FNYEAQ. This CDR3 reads CASSPRDRGNEQFF. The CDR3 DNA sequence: TGTGCCAGCAGCCCGCGGGACAGGGGGAATGAGCAGTTCTTC.

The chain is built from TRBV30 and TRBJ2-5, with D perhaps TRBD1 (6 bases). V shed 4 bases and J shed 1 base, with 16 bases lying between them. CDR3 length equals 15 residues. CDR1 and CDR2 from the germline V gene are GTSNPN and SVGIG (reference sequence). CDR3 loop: CAWTPPDSPQETQYF. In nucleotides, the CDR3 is TGTGCCTGGACTCCGCCGGACAGTCCCCAAGAGACCCAGTACTTC.

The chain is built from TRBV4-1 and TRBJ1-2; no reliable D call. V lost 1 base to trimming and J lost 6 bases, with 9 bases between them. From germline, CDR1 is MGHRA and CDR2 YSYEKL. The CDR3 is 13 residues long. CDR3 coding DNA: TGCGCCAGCAGCCAAGTGAACGGGGATGGCTACACCTTC. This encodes CASSQVNGDGYTF.

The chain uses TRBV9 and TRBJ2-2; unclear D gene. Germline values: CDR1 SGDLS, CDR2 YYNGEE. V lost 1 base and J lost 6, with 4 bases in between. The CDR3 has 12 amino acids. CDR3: CASSVYSGELFF. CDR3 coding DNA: TGTGCCAGCAGCGTATACTCCGGGGAGCTGTTTTTT.

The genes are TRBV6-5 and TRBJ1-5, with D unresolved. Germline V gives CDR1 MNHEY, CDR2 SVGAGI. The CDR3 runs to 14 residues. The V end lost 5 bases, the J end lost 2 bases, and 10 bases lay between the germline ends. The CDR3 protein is CASSARGGNQPQHF. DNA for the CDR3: TGTGCCAGCAGTGCTCGGGGAGGCAATCAGCCCCAGCATTTT.

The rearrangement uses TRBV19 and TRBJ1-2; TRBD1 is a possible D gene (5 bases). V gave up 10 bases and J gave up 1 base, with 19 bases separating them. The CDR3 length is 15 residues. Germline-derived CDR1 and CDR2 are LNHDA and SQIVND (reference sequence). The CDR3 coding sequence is TGTGCCACAGATCTGGGGCCAAACCGTAACTATGGCTACACCTTC. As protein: CATDLGPNRNYGYTF.

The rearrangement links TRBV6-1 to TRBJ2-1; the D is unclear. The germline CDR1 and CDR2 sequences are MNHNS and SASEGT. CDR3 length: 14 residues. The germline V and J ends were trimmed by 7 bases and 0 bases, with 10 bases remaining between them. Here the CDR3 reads CASKDSSSYNEQFF. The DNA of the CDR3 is TGTGCCAGCAAGGATTCGAGCTCCTACAATGAGCAGTTCTTC.

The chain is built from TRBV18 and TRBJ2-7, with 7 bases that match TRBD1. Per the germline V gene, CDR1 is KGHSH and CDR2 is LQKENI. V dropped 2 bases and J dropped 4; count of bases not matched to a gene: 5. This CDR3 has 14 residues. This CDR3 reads CASSPTIQGYEQYF. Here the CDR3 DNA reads TGTGCCAGCTCACCAACCATACAGGGGTACGAGCAGTACTTC.

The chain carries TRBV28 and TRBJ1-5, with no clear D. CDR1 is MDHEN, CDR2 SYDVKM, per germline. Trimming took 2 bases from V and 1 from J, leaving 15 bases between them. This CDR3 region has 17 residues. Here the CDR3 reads CASSLNPTEFSNQPQHF. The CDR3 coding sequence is TGTGCCAGCAGTTTAAACCCCACAGAGTTCAGCAATCAGCCCCAGCATTTT.

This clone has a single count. CDR3 sequence: CASSTGQVFGYTF. CDR3 DNA: TGTGCCAGCAGTACGGGACAGGTCTTTGGCTACACCTTC. The chain employs TRBV7-9 and TRBJ1-2; 8 nucleotides match TRBD1. The CDR3 covers 13 residues. Germline V gene data show CDR1 as SEHNR and CDR2 as FQNEAQ (reference sequence). J gave up 7 bases and V 6 bases, and 7 bases lay outside the gene matches.

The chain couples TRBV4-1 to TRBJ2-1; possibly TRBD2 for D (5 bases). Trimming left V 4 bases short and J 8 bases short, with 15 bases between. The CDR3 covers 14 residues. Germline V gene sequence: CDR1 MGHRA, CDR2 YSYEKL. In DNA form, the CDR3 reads TGCGCCAGCAGCCCGGGCCCCTACGGGGATGAGCAGTTCTTC. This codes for CASSPGPYGDEQFF.

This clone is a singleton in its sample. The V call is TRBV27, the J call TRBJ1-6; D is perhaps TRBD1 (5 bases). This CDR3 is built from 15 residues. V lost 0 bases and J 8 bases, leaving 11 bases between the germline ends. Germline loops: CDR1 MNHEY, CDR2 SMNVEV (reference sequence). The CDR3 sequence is CASSLSGVNDSPLHF. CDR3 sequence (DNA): TGTGCCAGCAGTTTATCAGGGGTGAACGATTCACCCCTCCACTTT.

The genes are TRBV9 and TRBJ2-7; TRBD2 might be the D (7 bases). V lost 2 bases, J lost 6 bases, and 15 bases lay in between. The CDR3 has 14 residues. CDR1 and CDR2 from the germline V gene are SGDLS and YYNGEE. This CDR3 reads CASSVGGLLGEQYF. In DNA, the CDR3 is TGTGCCAGCAGCGTGGGGGGGCTCTTGGGCGAGCAGTACTTC.

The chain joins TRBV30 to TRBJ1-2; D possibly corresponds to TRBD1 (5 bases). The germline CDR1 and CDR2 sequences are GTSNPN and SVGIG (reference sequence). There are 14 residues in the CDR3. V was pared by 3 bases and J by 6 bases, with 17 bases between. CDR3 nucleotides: TGTGCCTGGAGGGGGGAGCTCCCCCGAAATGGCTACACCTTC. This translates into CAWRGELPRNGYTF.

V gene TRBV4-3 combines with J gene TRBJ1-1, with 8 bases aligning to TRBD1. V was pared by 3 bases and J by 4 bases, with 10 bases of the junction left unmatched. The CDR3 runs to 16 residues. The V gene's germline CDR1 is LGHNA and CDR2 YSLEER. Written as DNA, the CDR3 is TGCGCCAGCAGCCAGGGGATACAGGGGGAGGTCACTGAAGCTTTCTTT. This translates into CASSQGIQGEVTEAFF.

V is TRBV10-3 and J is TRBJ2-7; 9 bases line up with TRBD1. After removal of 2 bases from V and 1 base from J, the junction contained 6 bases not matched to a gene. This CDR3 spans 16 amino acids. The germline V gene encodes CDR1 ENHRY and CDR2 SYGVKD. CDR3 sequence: CAISEPGQGGSYEQYF. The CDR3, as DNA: TGTGCCATCAGTGAGCCGGGACAGGGTGGGTCCTACGAGCAGTACTTC.

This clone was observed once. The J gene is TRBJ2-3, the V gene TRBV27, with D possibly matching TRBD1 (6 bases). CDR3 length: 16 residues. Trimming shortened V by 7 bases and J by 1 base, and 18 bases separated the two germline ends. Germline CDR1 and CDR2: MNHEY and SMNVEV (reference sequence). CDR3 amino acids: CASTSVGAEGTDTQYF. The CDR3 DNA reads TGTGCCAGCACCTCGGTGGGGGCGGAAGGCACAGATACGCAGTATTTT.

The CDR3 sequence: CASTLGGSTEAFF. The CDR3 DNA follows: TGTGCCAGCACCCTAGGGGGTTCCACTGAAGCTTTCTTT. This chain links TRBV7-3 with TRBJ1-1; TRBD1 is a possible D gene (6 bases). The ends were cut back, 7 bases at V and 4 bases at J, with 13 bases in the middle. This CDR3 is built from 13 residues. Per germline, CDR1 SGHTA and CDR2 FQGTGA. Complete variable domain (other parts from reference TRBV7-3 and TRBJ1-1): GAGVSQTPSNKVTEKGKYVELRCDPISGHTALYWYRQSLGQGPEFLIYFQGTGAADDSGLPNDRFFAVRPEGSVSTLKIQRTERGDSAVYLCASTLGGSTEAFFGQGTRLTVV.

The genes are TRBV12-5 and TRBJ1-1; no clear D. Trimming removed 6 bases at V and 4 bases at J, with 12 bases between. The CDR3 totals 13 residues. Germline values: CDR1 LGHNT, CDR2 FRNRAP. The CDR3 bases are TGTGCTAGTGGCCTCGGGGATGGCACTGAAGCTTTCTTT. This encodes CASGLGDGTEAFF.

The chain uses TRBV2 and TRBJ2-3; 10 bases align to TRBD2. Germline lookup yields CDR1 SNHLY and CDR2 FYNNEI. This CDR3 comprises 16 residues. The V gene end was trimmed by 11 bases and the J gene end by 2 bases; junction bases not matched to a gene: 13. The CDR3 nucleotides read TGTGCCCAGCAGGTCGCTAGCGGGGGATTCACAGATACGCAGTATTTT. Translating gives CAQQVASGGFTDTQYF.

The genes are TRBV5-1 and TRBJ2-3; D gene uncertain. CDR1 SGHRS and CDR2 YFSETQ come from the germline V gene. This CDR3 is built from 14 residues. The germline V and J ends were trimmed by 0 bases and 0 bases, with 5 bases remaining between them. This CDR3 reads CASSLDKSTDTQYF. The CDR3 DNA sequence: TGCGCCAGCAGCTTGGATAAAAGCACAGATACGCAGTATTTT.

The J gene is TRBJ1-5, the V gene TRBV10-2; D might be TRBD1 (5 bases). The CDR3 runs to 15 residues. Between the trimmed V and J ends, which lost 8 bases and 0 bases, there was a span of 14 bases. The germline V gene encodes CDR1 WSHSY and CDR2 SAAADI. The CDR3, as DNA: TGCGCCAGCGCCTGGGGGAGCGCTAGCAATCAGCCCCAGCATTTT. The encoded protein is CASAWGSASNQPQHF.

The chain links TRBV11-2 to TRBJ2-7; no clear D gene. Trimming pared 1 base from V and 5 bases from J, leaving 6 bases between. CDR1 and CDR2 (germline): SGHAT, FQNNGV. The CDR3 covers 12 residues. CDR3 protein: CASSLVLHEQYF. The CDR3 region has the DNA TGTGCCAGCAGCTTAGTTCTCCACGAGCAGTACTTC.

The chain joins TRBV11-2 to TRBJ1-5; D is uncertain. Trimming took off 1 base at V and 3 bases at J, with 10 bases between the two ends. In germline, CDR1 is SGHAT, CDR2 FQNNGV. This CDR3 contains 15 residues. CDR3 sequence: CASSLVGGSNQPQHF. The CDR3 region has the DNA TGTGCCAGCAGCTTAGTAGGAGGGTCCAATCAGCCCCAGCATTTT.